Following are 19 T cell receptor beta chains from one sample sequenced in a study of cytomegalovirus exposure and HLA in healthy donors. Clones were read by immunoSEQ multiplex PCR, and TCRdb kept only the in-frame ones, dropping some. The data contain over 45,000 clones, over 85% of them singletons. Sequencing was done on a sample of PBMCs. The receptors originated from a woman aged 18-35 years in good health and CMV-seronegative.

This chain joins TRBV2 and TRBJ2-1; 9 nucleotides line up with TRBD2. The CDR3 length is 18 residues. The V gene's germline CDR1 is SNHLY and CDR2 FYNNEI. V gave up 4 bases and J gave up 1 base; unmatched junction bases: 11. The chain's CDR3 is CASSGFSGSVESYNEQFF. CDR3 DNA sequence: TGTGCCAGCAGTGGTTTTAGCGGGAGCGTTGAATCCTACAATGAGCAGTTCTTC.

This clone was counted once. The chain has TRBV11-3 and TRBJ2-2, with D perhaps matching TRBD1 (6 bases). The V end was cut by 4 bases, the J end by 3 bases, with 15 bases between. Per the germline V gene, CDR1 is SGHNT and CDR2 is YENEEA. CDR3 length: 16 residues. This CDR3 reads CASSSRDILHTGELFF. CDR3 nucleotide sequence: TGTGCCAGCAGCTCCCGGGACATACTTCACACCGGGGAGCTGTTTTTT.

V gene TRBV13 combines with J gene TRBJ1-2; TRBD1 agrees at 8 bases. Losses at the gene ends were 1 base for V and 5 bases for J; bases not matched to a gene: 3. Germline V gene sequence: CDR1 PRHDT, CDR2 FYEKMQ (reference sequence). The CDR3 loop spans 14 amino acids. The CDR3 here is CASSLDRGWYGYTF. CDR3 DNA: TGTGCCAGCAGCTTAGACAGGGGGTGGTATGGCTACACCTTC.

The rearrangement links TRBV5-1 to TRBJ2-5; 7 bases agree with TRBD1. Unmatched junction bases numbered 4, after V lost 1 base and J lost 1 base. In germline, CDR1 is SGHRS, CDR2 YFSETQ. The CDR3 consists of 15 residues. The CDR3 protein is CASSLPRTGQETQYF. DNA for the CDR3: TGCGCCAGCAGCTTGCCTCGGACAGGCCAAGAGACCCAGTACTTC. The full variable domain, completed using reference TRBV5-1 and TRBJ2-5, is KAGVTQTPRYLIKTRGQQVTLSCSPISGHRSVSWYQQTPGQGLQFLFEYFSETQRNKGNFPGRFSGRQFSNSRSEMNVSTLELGDSALYLCASSLPRTGQETQYFGPGTRLLVL.

This chain connects TRBV14 to TRBJ2-7, with TRBD2 as a possible D gene (5 bases). Germline CDR1 and CDR2: SGHDN and FVKESK. This CDR3 has 15 residues. V was clipped by 4 bases and J by 1 base, with 14 bases between them. The CDR3 spells CASSLSGLDSYEQYF. The CDR3 DNA reads TGTGCCAGCAGCCTCAGCGGTCTCGATTCCTACGAGCAGTACTTC. The full variable domain, in which reference TRBV14 and TRBJ2-7 provide the parts outside the CDR3, is EAGVTQFPSHSVIEKGQTVTLRCDPISGHDNLYWYRRVMGKEIKFLLHFVKESKQDESGMPNNRFLAERTGGTYSTLKVQPAELEDSGVYFCASSLSGLDSYEQYFGPGTRLTVT.

This clone has a single count. The J gene is TRBJ1-5, the V gene TRBV5-1; unclear D gene. This CDR3 has 15 amino acids. V was cut by 0 bases and J by 0 bases, with 7 bases left in between. The germline gives CDR1 SGHRS, CDR2 YFSETQ. CDR3 in amino acids: CASSLGGYSNQPQHF. The CDR3 bases are TGCGCCAGCAGCTTGGGAGGGTATAGCAATCAGCCCCAGCATTTT.

V and J are TRBV6-4 and TRBJ1-4, with 10 bases that match TRBD1. Germline loops: CDR1 MRHNA, CDR2 SNTAGT. This CDR3 contains 15 residues. With V trimmed by 3 bases and J by 4 bases, 2 bases remained unmatched. In nucleotides, the CDR3 is TGTGCCAGCAGTGAAGGACAGGGGGGTAATGAAAAACTGTTTTTT. Translation gives CASSEGQGGNEKLFF.

The CDR3 DNA follows: TGTGCCAGCAGTGACCGACAGGCCGCGTTCGGAAAACTGTTTTTT. The encoded protein is CASSDRQAAFGKLFF. The chain has TRBV27 and TRBJ1-4; D may be TRBD1 (6 bases). CDR3 length equals 15 residues. The V gene's germline CDR1 is MNHEY and CDR2 SMNVEV (reference sequence). Trimming took off 5 bases at V and 10 bases at J, with 20 bases between the two ends.

V and J are TRBV4-1 and TRBJ2-3, with D possibly matching TRBD1 (6 bases). Trimming took off 0 bases at V and 2 bases at J, with 12 bases between the two ends. The CDR3 consists of 16 residues. The germline gives CDR1 MGHRA, CDR2 YSYEKL. The CDR3 bases are TGCGCCAGCAGCCAAGATCCGGGACAAGTCACAGATACGCAGTATTTT. It translates to CASSQDPGQVTDTQYF.

CDR3 DNA: TGTGCCAGCAGCGTGGAGGACACTGAAGCTTTCTTT. It translates to CASSVEDTEAFF. The chain links TRBV9 to TRBJ1-1; D not certain. The CDR3 is 12 residues long. Germline CDR1 and CDR2: SGDLS and YYNGEE. V was trimmed by 2 bases and J by 3 bases, leaving 5 bases between them.

This clone appeared a single time. The chain couples TRBV10-2 to TRBJ2-7; D is perhaps TRBD1 (6 bases). In germline, CDR1 is WSHSY, CDR2 SAAADI. Trimming took 6 bases from V and 3 from J, leaving 12 bases between them. This CDR3 has 13 residues. The CDR3 spells CASRQGKNYEQYV. The DNA for the CDR3 is TGCGCCAGCAGACAGGGAAAGAACTACGAGCAGTACGTC.

V usage is TRBV15 and J usage is TRBJ2-3; 14 nucleotides align to TRBD2. V gave up 2 bases and J gave up 4 bases; unmatched junction bases: 5. Germline V gene lookup returns CDR1 LNHNV and CDR2 YYDKDF (reference sequence). The CDR3 runs 17 residues. The CDR3 bases are TGTGCCACCAGCAGAACCCTGACTAGCGGGGGGGCAGATACGCAGTATTTT. Protein: CATSRTLTSGGADTQYF.

The chain uses TRBV4-1 and TRBJ2-7; D not resolved. This CDR3 comprises 15 residues. CDR1 MGHRA and CDR2 YSYEKL come from the germline V gene. The V end was cut by 2 bases, the J end by 0 bases, with 11 bases between. CDR3 nucleotide sequence: TGCGCCAGCAGCCAACAGGTCACCAGCTCCTACGAGCAGTACTTC. Translated, it gives CASSQQVTSSYEQYF.

This clone has just a few counts. This chain links TRBV10-3 with TRBJ1-6; no definite D call. Germline V gene data show CDR1 as ENHRY and CDR2 as SYGVKD. The CDR3 is 17 residues long. Trimming stripped 2 bases from V and 3 bases from J, with 14 bases between. CDR3 region: CAISETPVGSYNSPLHF. The CDR3 nucleotides are TGTGCCATCAGTGAGACCCCGGTCGGGAGCTATAATTCACCCCTCCACTTT.

The chain combines TRBV6-6 with TRBJ2-7; 7 nucleotides line up with TRBD1. The V and J ends lost 6 bases and 2 bases, in that order; junction bases with no gene match: 7. The CDR3 loop spans 14 amino acids. Germline lookup yields CDR1 MNHNY and CDR2 SVGAGI (reference sequence). The CDR3 spells CASRVGRGTYEQYV. The DNA of the CDR3 is TGTGCCAGCAGGGTGGGCAGGGGGACCTACGAGCAGTACGTC.

Only one count was recorded for this clone. The chain carries TRBV29-1 and TRBJ2-1; 13 nucleotides align to TRBD2. V lost 4 bases and J lost 0; bases outside the gene matches: 12. The CDR3 has 19 amino acids. The germline CDR1 and CDR2 sequences are SQVTM and ANQGSEA. This chain's CDR3 is CSVAPSGLAGEHSYNEQFF. DNA of the CDR3: TGCAGCGTTGCGCCTTCCGGACTAGCGGGAGAACACTCCTACAATGAGCAGTTCTTC.

The rearrangement joins TRBV6-6 to TRBJ1-1; D unresolved. CDR3 length equals 11 residues. Germline lookup yields CDR1 MNHNY and CDR2 SVGAGI (reference sequence). The V and J ends lost 0 bases and 11 bases respectively, with 7 bases between them. CDR3 sequence: CASSYSKEAFF. The CDR3, as DNA: TGTGCCAGCAGTTACTCGAAGGAGGCTTTCTTT.

This chain connects TRBV6-1 to TRBJ1-2; possible D gene TRBD1, 5 bases. V gave up 2 bases and J gave up 5 bases, with 9 bases separating them. The CDR3 is 13 residues long. CDR1 is MNHNS and CDR2 is SASEGT in the germline V gene. CDR3 loop: CASSESGLYGYTF. The CDR3 DNA reads TGTGCCAGCAGTGAATCAGGGTTATATGGCTACACCTTC.

The chain joins TRBV9 to TRBJ2-3; 10 bases align to TRBD2. The CDR3 consists of 17 residues. The germline CDR1 and CDR2 sequences are SGDLS and YYNGEE. The junction had 7 bases not matched to a gene; V was cut back by 3 bases and J by 0 bases. The CDR3 DNA follows: TGTGCCAGCAGCGCCAGCCGACTAGCGGGCAGCACAGATACGCAGTATTTT. It specifies CASSASRLAGSTDTQYF. Full variable domain (remainder filled in from reference TRBV9 and TRBJ2-3): DSGVTQTPKHLITATGQRVTLRCSPRSGDLSVYWYQQSLDQGLQFLIQYYNGEERAKGNILERFSAQQFPDLHSELNLSSLELGDSALYFCASSASRLAGSTDTQYFGPGTRLTVL.